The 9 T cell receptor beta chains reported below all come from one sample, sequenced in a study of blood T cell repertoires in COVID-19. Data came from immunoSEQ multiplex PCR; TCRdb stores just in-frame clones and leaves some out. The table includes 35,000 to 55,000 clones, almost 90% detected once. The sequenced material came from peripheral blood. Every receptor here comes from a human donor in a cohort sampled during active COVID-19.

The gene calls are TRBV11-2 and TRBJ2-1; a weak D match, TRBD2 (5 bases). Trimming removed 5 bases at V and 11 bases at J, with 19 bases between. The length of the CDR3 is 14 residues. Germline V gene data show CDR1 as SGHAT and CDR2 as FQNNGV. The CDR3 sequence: CASSPVESGLKQFF. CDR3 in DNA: TGTGCCAGCAGCCCTGTTGAAAGCGGCCTAAAGCAGTTCTTC.

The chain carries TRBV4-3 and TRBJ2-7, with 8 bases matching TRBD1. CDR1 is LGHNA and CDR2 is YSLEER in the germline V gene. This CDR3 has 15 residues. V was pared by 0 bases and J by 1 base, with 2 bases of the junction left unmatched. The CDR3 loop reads CASSQDGQGSYEQYF. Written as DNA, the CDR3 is TGCGCCAGCAGCCAAGATGGACAGGGTTCCTACGAGCAGTACTTC.

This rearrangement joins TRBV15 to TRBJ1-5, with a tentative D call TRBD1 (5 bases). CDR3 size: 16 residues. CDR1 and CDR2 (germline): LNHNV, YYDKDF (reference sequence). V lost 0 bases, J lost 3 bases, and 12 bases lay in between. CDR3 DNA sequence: TGTGCCACCAGCAGAGATGCGGTAGGGGCCAATCAGCCCCAGCATTTT. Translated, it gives CATSRDAVGANQPQHF.

The CDR3 DNA follows: TGTGCCAGTACCCGGGACAGGAGGAACACTGAAGCTTTCTTT. Encoded protein: CASTRDRRNTEAFF. V is TRBV19 and J is TRBJ1-1; 8 positions match TRBD1. J was trimmed by 1 base and V by 7 bases; bases with no gene match: 5. The CDR3 length is 14 residues. Germline CDR1 is LNHDA and CDR2 is SQIVND (reference sequence). Looking up the rest from reference TRBV19 and TRBJ1-1 gives the full variable domain: DGGITQSPKYLFRKEGQNVTLSCEQNLNHDAMYWYRQDPGQGLRLIYYSQIVNDFQKGDIAEGYSVSREKKESFPLTVTSAQKNPTAFYLCASTRDRRNTEAFFGQGTRLTVV.

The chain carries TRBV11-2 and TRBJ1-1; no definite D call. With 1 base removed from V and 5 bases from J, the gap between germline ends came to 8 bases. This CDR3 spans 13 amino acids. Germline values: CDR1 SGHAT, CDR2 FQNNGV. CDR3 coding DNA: TGTGCCAGCAGCTTAGCCCTAGGTACTGAAGCTTTCTTT. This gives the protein CASSLALGTEAFF.

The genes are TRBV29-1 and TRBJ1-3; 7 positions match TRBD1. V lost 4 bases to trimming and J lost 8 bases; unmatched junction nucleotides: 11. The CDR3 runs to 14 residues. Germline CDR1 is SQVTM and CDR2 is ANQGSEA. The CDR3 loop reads CSVGTGAESDTIYF. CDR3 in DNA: TGCAGCGTTGGTACAGGGGCAGAGTCGGACACCATATATTTT.

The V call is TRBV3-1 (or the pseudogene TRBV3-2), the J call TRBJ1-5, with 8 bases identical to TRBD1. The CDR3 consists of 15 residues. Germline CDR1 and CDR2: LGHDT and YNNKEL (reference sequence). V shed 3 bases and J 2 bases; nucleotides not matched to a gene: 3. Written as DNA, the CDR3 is TGTGCCAGCAGCCAGGCGACAGGGGGCAATCAGCCCCAGCATTTT. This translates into CASSQATGGNQPQHF.

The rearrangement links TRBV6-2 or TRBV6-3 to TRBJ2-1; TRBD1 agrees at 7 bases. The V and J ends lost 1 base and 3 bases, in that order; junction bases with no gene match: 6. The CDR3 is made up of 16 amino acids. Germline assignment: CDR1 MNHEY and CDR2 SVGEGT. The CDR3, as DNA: TGTGCCAGCAGTTACTTCGTTACAGGGGTCTACAATGAGCAGTTCTTC. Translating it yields CASSYFVTGVYNEQFF.

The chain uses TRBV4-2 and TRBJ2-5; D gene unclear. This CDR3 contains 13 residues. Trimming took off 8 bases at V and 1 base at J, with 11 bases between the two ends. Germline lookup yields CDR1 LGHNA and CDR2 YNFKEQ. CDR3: CASRDTPQETQYF. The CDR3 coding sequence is TGTGCCAGCCGAGACACACCCCAAGAGACCCAGTACTTC.